Below, one T cell receptor (beta chain) is given with its context. The target antigen is unknown. A junction end diverges from the germline sequence, so it may reflect a read error. The data are from a study of blood T cells in healthy people across ages. Regarding the study as a whole: The study found TCR beta diversity correlated strongly with naive T cell percentage. The fall in TCR beta diversity per million T cells was roughly linear with age.

A sample-barcoded 5' primer and a J-beta primer mix were used in a second PCR of about 6 to 11 cycles. From the 5' RACE reads, TCRdb called clonotypes with MiXCR, one entry per CDR3 protein. The sample holds 720,000 or so distinct CDR3 sequences; about 43% are singletons and the top ten take around 30%. The CDR3 spans 15 residues. Germline CDR1 is LGHNA and CDR2 is YNFKEQ. Caucasian individuals from Russia who were healthy and aged about 6 to 90 acted as donors. Samples each yielded at least 5 micrograms of total RNA. Sample: blood. The TCR originated in a man aged 80 or over in good health. The J gene is TRBJ2-1, the V gene TRBV4-2, with 8 positions matching TRBD2. The CDR3 loop is CASSRGGTGNNGQFF. DNA of the CDR3: TGTGCCAGCAGCCGCGGGGGGACTGGCAACAATGGGCAGTTCTTC.